Listed here are 11 T cell receptor beta chains from one sample, sequenced in a study of blood T cell repertoires in COVID-19. Profiled with immunoSEQ multiplex PCR; TCRdb holds only in-frame clones, not every one. The table has approximately 200,000 clones, nearly 90% seen once. Input material: PBMCs or T cells enriched from blood (not recorded which). These receptor sequences come from a man aged 25 to 40 who had recovered from COVID-19.

CDR3 sequence: CASSLGHYNEQFF. The DNA for the CDR3 is TGTGCCAGCAGCTTGGGACACTACAATGAGCAGTTCTTC. The chain has TRBV5-6 and TRBJ2-1; the D is unclear. CDR1 and CDR2 from the germline V gene are SGHDT and YYEEEE. The germline V and J ends were trimmed by 0 bases and 3 bases, with 4 bases remaining between them. The CDR3 covers 13 residues.

As for this clone: Germline and junction disagree at one end, which may indicate a read error. The same CDR3 arises from other DNA sequences in this sample as well. The chain is built from TRBV28 and TRBJ2-7, with TRBD2 matching 7 bases. In germline, CDR1 is MDHEN, CDR2 SYDVKM. The length of the CDR3 is 16 residues. This chain's CDR3 is CASSSPSGKSFHEQYF. The CDR3 DNA is TGTGCCAGCAGTTCACCGAGCGGGAAATCCTTCCACGAGCAGTACTTT.

The V call is TRBV5-1, the J call TRBJ1-2, with TRBD1 as a possible D gene (6 bases). The V gene lost 7 bases and the J gene lost 4 bases, with 17 bases spanning the gap. This CDR3 is built from 14 residues. CDR1 and CDR2 (germline): SGHRS, YFSETQ. The CDR3 DNA reads TGCGCCAGCGAGTTAGAACAGGGAACCTATGGCTACACCTTC. Translation: CASELEQGTYGYTF.

This chain connects TRBV9 to TRBJ2-1; the match to TRBD2 covers 9 bases. V lost 0 bases and J lost 4; bases outside the gene matches: 5. The CDR3 consists of 16 residues. The germline CDR1 and CDR2 sequences are SGDLS and YYNGEE. For the CDR3, the DNA is TGTGCCAGCAGCGTAGGTGGACTAGCGCCATACAATGAGCAGTTCTTC. Translation: CASSVGGLAPYNEQFF.

The rearrangement uses TRBV7-3 and TRBJ2-7, with 7 bases lining up with TRBD1. Germline V gene sequence: CDR1 SGHTA, CDR2 FQGTGA. The V gene end was trimmed by 5 bases and the J gene end by 6 bases; junction bases not matched to a gene: 10. CDR3 length: 14 amino acids. The CDR3 loop reads CASSPQGPVGEQYF. The CDR3 region has the DNA TGTGCCAGCAGCCCACAGGGGCCGGTGGGCGAGCAGTACTTC.

The chain joins TRBV6-1 to TRBJ2-7; possibly TRBD1 for D (6 bases). This CDR3 is 14 amino acids long. The V end was cut by 2 bases, the J end by 0 bases, with 8 bases between. CDR1 and CDR2 from the germline V gene are MNHNS and SASEGT. CDR3 sequence reads: CASSEKGGSYEQYF. The CDR3 bases are TGTGCCAGCAGTGAAAAAGGGGGCTCCTACGAGCAGTACTTC.

This chain links TRBV20-1 with TRBJ1-2; no reliable D call. The CDR3 extends over 10 amino acids. CDR1 and CDR2 (germline): DFQATT, SNEGSKA (reference sequence). Trimming took off 5 bases at V and 9 bases at J, with 10 bases between the two ends. CDR3: CSAWQRRYTF. DNA of the CDR3: TGCAGTGCTTGGCAACGTCGCTACACCTTC.

J is TRBJ2-6 and V is TRBV18; tentatively, D is TRBD2 (5 bases). Trimming cost V 6 bases and J 0 bases, with 33 bases left between them. CDR1 is KGHSH and CDR2 is LQKENI in the germline V gene. This CDR3 comprises 23 residues. This CDR3 reads CASSRDSERVWADPSSGANVLTF. CDR3 nucleotide sequence: TGTGCCAGCTCCCGGGATTCGGAAAGGGTATGGGCAGATCCTAGCTCTGGGGCCAACGTCCTGACTTTC.

The rearrangement joins TRBV2 to TRBJ2-3; the match to TRBD2 covers 7 bases. CDR1 is SNHLY, CDR2 FYNNEI, per germline. With V trimmed by 0 bases and J by 4 bases, 4 bases remained unmatched. The CDR3 contains 15 residues. The CDR3 coding sequence is TGTGCCAGCAGTGAAGCGGGAGGGCCCGCAGATACGCAGTATTTT. Encoded protein: CASSEAGGPADTQYF.

The chain links TRBV5-4 to TRBJ1-2; D perhaps matches TRBD1 (5 bases). The germline V and J ends were trimmed by 0 bases and 8 bases, with 14 bases remaining between them. Germline CDR1 reads SGHNT; CDR2 reads YYREEE (reference sequence). This CDR3 spans 14 amino acids. The CDR3, as DNA: TGTGCCAGCAGCTTGGCGGGGACTCCCCACGGCTACACCTTC. This codes for CASSLAGTPHGYTF.

V usage is TRBV7-8 and J usage is TRBJ1-5, with 7 bases fitting TRBD1. CDR3 length equals 16 residues. Per germline, CDR1 SGHVS and CDR2 FQNEAQ. V was pared by 5 bases and J by 0 bases, with 7 bases of the junction left unmatched. This chain's CDR3 is CASSPQGEYSNQPQHF. CDR3 in DNA: TGTGCCAGCAGCCCCCAGGGGGAATATAGCAATCAGCCCCAGCATTTT.